Shown below are 9 T cell receptor beta chains from a single sample sequenced in a study of blood T cell repertoires in COVID-19. Here immunoSEQ multiplex PCR was the method, and the copy in TCRdb shows in-frame clones only, minus some. The table lists 55,000 to 75,000 clones, around 83% of them singletons. The sequenced sample was peripheral blood. The receptors originated from a man aged 45-65 years with acute or convalescent COVID-19.

The chain has TRBV6-6 and TRBJ2-7; 16 bases map to TRBD2. The CDR3 contains 16 residues. The trim removed 6 bases at V and 0 bases at J, leaving 2 bases unmatched. From germline, CDR1 is MNHNY and CDR2 SVGAGI (reference sequence). CDR3: CASRGLAGGFSYEQYF. DNA of the CDR3: TGTGCCAGCAGGGGACTAGCGGGGGGGTTCTCCTACGAGCAGTACTTC.

This rearrangement joins TRBV3-1 (or the pseudogene TRBV3-2) to TRBJ2-5, with 11 bases lining up with TRBD2. This CDR3 is 15 amino acids long. The J segment lost 4 bases and the V segment lost 6 bases, leaving 7 bases of the junction unmatched. From germline, CDR1 is LGHDT and CDR2 YNNKEL (reference sequence). The CDR3 region is CASSRLAGFGETQYF. CDR3 sequence (DNA): TGTGCCAGCAGTCGACTAGCGGGATTCGGAGAGACCCAGTACTTC.

The chain has TRBV5-4 and TRBJ2-7, with 7 bases lining up with TRBD1. CDR1 is SGHNT and CDR2 is YYREEE in the germline V gene (reference sequence). The CDR3 spans 13 residues. V trimming: 4 bases; J trimming: 3 bases; junction bases outside the gene matches: 4. The CDR3 region has the DNA TGTGCCAGCAGCACCGGACAGGTCTACGAGCAGTACTTC. Its translation: CASSTGQVYEQYF.

The CDR3 loop reads CASTSDRYNSPLHF. CDR3 coding DNA: TGTGCCAGCACCTCCGACAGGTACAATTCACCCCTCCACTTT. The chain employs TRBV6-5 and TRBJ1-6, with a tentative D call TRBD1 (6 bases). The germline gives CDR1 MNHEY, CDR2 SVGAGI. The V and J ends lost 7 bases and 7 bases respectively, with 14 bases between them. The CDR3 is 14 residues long.

The rearrangement links TRBV6-1 to TRBJ1-2, with TRBD1 matching over 7 bases. J gave up 5 bases and V 2 bases, and 5 bases lay outside the gene matches. This CDR3 spans 14 amino acids. Germline CDR1 reads MNHNS; CDR2 reads SASEGT. This CDR3 is CASSESATGYGYTF. The DNA for the CDR3 is TGTGCCAGCAGTGAATCTGCGACAGGGTATGGCTACACCTTC.

This chain uses TRBV30 with TRBJ1-6, with a weak D call TRBD1 (6 bases). This CDR3 comprises 13 residues. From germline, CDR1 is GTSNPN and CDR2 SVGIG (reference sequence). V was clipped by 8 bases and J by 7 bases, with 15 bases between them. This CDR3 reads CAGQTSRNSPLHF. Here the CDR3 DNA reads TGTGCCGGACAGACGTCTCGGAATTCACCCCTCCACTTT.

This clone was picked up a small number of times. The gene calls are TRBV4-1 and TRBJ1-5; D call uncertain. Germline lookup yields CDR1 MGHRA and CDR2 YSYEKL. The CDR3 totals 16 residues. V dropped 1 base and J dropped 0 bases, with 10 bases sitting between them. The CDR3 is CASSQVWGDSNQPQHF. The CDR3 nucleotides read TGCGCCAGCAGCCAAGTTTGGGGAGATAGCAATCAGCCCCAGCATTTT.

The chain uses TRBV3-1 (or the pseudogene TRBV3-2) and TRBJ1-2; TRBD1 aligns across 8 bases. The junction had 13 bases not matched to a gene; V was cut back by 3 bases and J by 7 bases. Germline V lookup: CDR1 LGHDT, CDR2 YNNKEL (reference sequence). The CDR3 runs 16 residues. This CDR3 is CASSQALTGGRGGYTF. Written as DNA, the CDR3 is TGTGCCAGCAGCCAGGCGCTCACAGGGGGAAGGGGTGGCTACACCTTC.

The chain has TRBV9 and TRBJ1-1, with TRBD1 identical over 9 bases. The CDR3 sequence is 13 residues long. Trimming cost V 4 bases and J 6 bases; bases outside gene matches: 4. CDR1 is SGDLS and CDR2 is YYNGEE in the germline V gene. CDR3 residues: CASSLQGAPEAFF. The CDR3 DNA sequence: TGTGCCAGCAGCCTACAGGGGGCCCCTGAAGCTTTCTTT.